Listed below are T cell receptor beta chains from one sample, sequenced in a study of OX40 agonist ivuxolimab in advanced cancers. Repertoires were generated with immunoSEQ multiplex PCR, while TCRdb's copy carries only in-frame clones and drops some. The data hold around 27,000 clones, with under 80% observed a single time. Sequenced material: CD4+ or CD8+ T cells sorted from blood, taken in a trial of the OX40 agonist ivuxolimab. The source is an adult with an advanced solid tumor such as melanoma, head and neck, liver or kidney cancer. CDR3s include the opening cysteine and the closing phenylalanine or tryptophan. The D gene is left open where the match is weak. Clone size is given for some rows only: seen once, a few or many times, or a class if the clone is expanded.

abundance: .; d_gene: TRBD1; j_gene: TRBJ1-5; v_gene: TRBV7-8; CDR3aa: CASSFRDRLNQPQHF; CDR3nt: TGTGCCAGCAGCTTCCGGGACAGGTTAAATCAGCCCCAGCATTTT
abundance: .; d_gene: .; j_gene: TRBJ1-1; v_gene: TRBV10-3; CDR3aa: CAIRILDGNTEAFF; CDR3nt: TGTGCCATCAGGATCCTGGACGGAAACACTGAAGCTTTCTTT
abundance: .; d_gene: TRBD1; j_gene: TRBJ2-7; v_gene: TRBV27; CDR3aa: CASSLFGTGGHEQYF; CDR3nt: TGTGCCAGCAGTTTATTTGGGACAGGGGGTCACGAGCAGTACTTC
abundance: .; d_gene: TRBD2; j_gene: TRBJ2-1; v_gene: TRBV7-8; CDR3aa: CASSLYERGASFYNEQFF; CDR3nt: TGTGCCAGCAGCTTGTACGAGCGGGGGGCTTCTTTCTACAATGAGCAGTTCTTC
abundance: few; d_gene: .; j_gene: TRBJ1-1; v_gene: TRBV2; CDR3aa: CASSEARTNFLGEVEAFF; CDR3nt: TGTGCCAGCAGTGAAGCGCGAACCAATTTTTTGGGGGAGGTTGAAGCTTTCTTT
abundance: .; d_gene: .; j_gene: TRBJ1-4; v_gene: TRBV19; CDR3aa: CASSPSLFRTDGKLFF; CDR3nt: TGTGCCAGTAGTCCCTCACTGTTCAGGACAGACGGGAAACTGTTTTTT
abundance: .; d_gene: TRBD1; j_gene: TRBJ1-6; v_gene: TRBV6-5; CDR3aa: CASRRDRGTSPLHF; CDR3nt: TGTGCCAGCCGACGGGACAGGGGGACTTCACCCCTCCACTTT
abundance: .; d_gene: .; j_gene: TRBJ2-5; v_gene: TRBV2; CDR3aa: CASRLNWAPRQETQYF; CDR3nt: TGTGCCAGCAGGCTAAACTGGGCTCCACGTCAAGAGACCCAGTACTTC
abundance: .; d_gene: .; j_gene: TRBJ1-3; v_gene: TRBV19; CDR3aa: CATRRGNSIADTIYF; CDR3nt: TGTGCCACTCGTCGGGGGAATTCTATAGCGGACACCATATATTTT
abundance: once; d_gene: TRBD1; j_gene: TRBJ2-3; v_gene: TRBV5-5; CDR3aa: CASSPARDRVLTDTQYF; CDR3nt: TGTGCCAGCAGCCCGGCCCGGGACAGGGTATTAACAGATACGCAGTATTTT
abundance: few; d_gene: .; j_gene: TRBJ1-5; v_gene: TRBV4-1; CDR3aa: CASSQDEGRPQHF; CDR3nt: TGCGCCAGCAGCCAAGATGAGGGACGGCCCCAGCATTTT
abundance: .; d_gene: TRBD2; j_gene: TRBJ2-5; v_gene: TRBV5-4; CDR3aa: CASSWMGRLGLEGETQYF; CDR3nt: TGTGCCAGCAGCTGGATGGGCAGGTTGGGACTAGAGGGAGAGACCCAGTACTTC
abundance: once; d_gene: .; j_gene: TRBJ2-1; v_gene: TRBV13; CDR3aa: CASSFRDSGYNEQFF; CDR3nt: TGTGCCAGCAGCTTCCGGGACTCCGGATACAATGAGCAGTTCTTC
abundance: .; d_gene: TRBD2; j_gene: TRBJ2-5; v_gene: TRBV14; CDR3aa: CASSPLWVAGQETQYF; CDR3nt: TGTGCCAGCAGCCCCCTGTGGGTAGCGGGGCAAGAGACCCAGTACTTC
abundance: .; d_gene: TRBD1; j_gene: TRBJ1-2; v_gene: TRBV7-8; CDR3aa: CASSLPGQGDGYTF; CDR3nt: TGTGCCAGCAGCTTACCGGGACAGGGGGATGGCTACACCTTC
abundance: .; d_gene: TRBD2; j_gene: TRBJ2-7; v_gene: TRBV5-6; CDR3aa: CASLRGLDHEQYF; CDR3nt: TGTGCCAGCTTACGGGGACTAGACCACGAGCAGTACTTC
abundance: .; d_gene: .; j_gene: TRBJ2-1; v_gene: TRBV27; CDR3aa: CASSLPMMNEQFF; CDR3nt: TGTGCCAGCAGCCTCCCAATGATGAATGAGCAGTTCTTC
abundance: few; d_gene: .; j_gene: TRBJ2-5; v_gene: TRBV5-4; CDR3aa: CASSSSPLEATQYF; CDR3nt: TGTGCCAGCAGCTCCTCCCCCCTAGAGGCGACCCAGTACTTC
abundance: few; d_gene: .; j_gene: TRBJ1-6; v_gene: TRBV27; CDR3aa: CASRAGRTLDSPLHF; CDR3nt: TGTGCCAGCAGGGCAGGGCGAACACTAGATTCACCCCTCCACTTT
abundance: .; d_gene: .; j_gene: TRBJ2-6; v_gene: TRBV6-1; CDR3aa: CASREGAGANVLTF; CDR3nt: TGTGCCAGCAGGGAAGGCGCTGGGGCCAACGTCCTGACTTTC
abundance: once; d_gene: TRBD2; j_gene: TRBJ2-7; v_gene: TRBV2; CDR3aa: CASSPSGGRSYEQYF; CDR3nt: TGTGCCAGCAGCCCTAGCGGGGGGCGTTCCTACGAGCAGTACTTC
abundance: .; d_gene: .; j_gene: TRBJ1-2; v_gene: TRBV7-9; CDR3aa: CASSTGLTPKGYTF; CDR3nt: TGTGCCAGCAGCACCGGACTCACCCCGAAGGGCTACACCTTC
abundance: .; d_gene: TRBD1; j_gene: TRBJ1-1; v_gene: TRBV29-1; CDR3aa: CSVGTGNTEAFF; CDR3nt: TGCAGCGTCGGGACAGGGAACACTGAAGCTTTCTTT
abundance: few; d_gene: TRBD2; j_gene: TRBJ2-3; v_gene: TRBV6-5; CDR3aa: CASRRLAGEDTQYF; CDR3nt: TGTGCCAGCAGGCGACTAGCGGGGGAAGATACGCAGTATTTT
abundance: .; d_gene: .; j_gene: TRBJ2-7; v_gene: TRBV27; CDR3aa: CASSFGGPGNEQYF; CDR3nt: TGTGCCAGCAGTTTCGGGGGGCCCGGGAACGAGCAGTACTTC
abundance: .; d_gene: TRBD1; j_gene: TRBJ2-1; v_gene: TRBV5-4; CDR3aa: CASSHRDRGPNEQFF; CDR3nt: TGTGCCAGCAGCCACCGGGACAGGGGCCCCAATGAGCAGTTCTTC
abundance: .; d_gene: .; j_gene: TRBJ2-1; v_gene: TRBV4-1; CDR3aa: CASSQDTGFDEQFF; CDR3nt: TGCGCCAGCAGCCAAGATACAGGGTTCGATGAGCAGTTCTTC
abundance: .; d_gene: TRBD1; j_gene: TRBJ2-7; v_gene: TRBV2; CDR3aa: CASSSVTGDEQYF; CDR3nt: TGTGCCAGCAGCTCCGTTACAGGGGACGAGCAGTACTTC
abundance: .; d_gene: TRBD1; j_gene: TRBJ1-2; v_gene: TRBV19; CDR3aa: CASSIGTEQPMDYTF; CDR3nt: TGTGCCAGTAGTATTGGGACAGAACAGCCTATGGACTACACCTTC
abundance: .; d_gene: .; j_gene: TRBJ2-7; v_gene: TRBV11-2; CDR3aa: CASSLEARQNDYEQYF; CDR3nt: TGTGCCAGCAGCTTAGAGGCACGGCAGAACGACTACGAGCAGTACTTC
abundance: once; d_gene: .; j_gene: TRBJ2-3; v_gene: TRBV6-5; CDR3aa: CASSYSSGDTQYF; CDR3nt: TGTGCCAGCAGTTACTCCTCAGGGGATACGCAGTATTTT
abundance: .; d_gene: .; j_gene: TRBJ2-7; v_gene: TRBV4-1; CDR3aa: CASSPGTLSSEQYF; CDR3nt: TGCGCCAGCAGCCCGGGGACTTTATCGAGCGAGCAGTACTTC
abundance: .; d_gene: TRBD2; j_gene: TRBJ2-3; v_gene: TRBV9; CDR3aa: CASSVRLAGGTDTQYF; CDR3nt: TGTGCCAGCAGCGTCAGACTAGCGGGGGGCACAGATACGCAGTATTTT
abundance: .; d_gene: .; j_gene: TRBJ2-3; v_gene: TRBV7-8; CDR3aa: CASSLSGLNTDTQYF; CDR3nt: TGTGCCAGCAGCTTATCAGGACTGAACACAGATACGCAGTATTTT
abundance: .; d_gene: .; j_gene: TRBJ2-7; v_gene: TRBV19; CDR3aa: CASSIGVGTEQYF; CDR3nt: TGTGCCAGTAGTATAGGGGTAGGCACCGAGCAGTACTTC
abundance: .; d_gene: TRBD2; j_gene: TRBJ2-1; v_gene: TRBV7-2; CDR3aa: CASSPGEGSSYNEQFF; CDR3nt: TGTGCCAGCAGCCCCGGGGAGGGCAGCTCCTACAATGAGCAGTTCTTC
abundance: .; d_gene: .; j_gene: TRBJ2-1; v_gene: TRBV9; CDR3aa: CASGGDEQFF; CDR3nt: TGTGCCAGCGGTGGCGATGAGCAGTTCTTC
abundance: .; d_gene: .; j_gene: TRBJ1-1; v_gene: TRBV7-9; CDR3aa: CASSHQQANTEAFF; CDR3nt: TGTGCCAGCAGCCACCAACAGGCGAACACTGAAGCTTTCTTT
abundance: .; d_gene: .; j_gene: TRBJ1-5; v_gene: TRBV15; CDR3aa: CATSRAGGLYQPQHF; CDR3nt: TGTGCCACCAGCAGAGCCGGGGGGCTCTATCAGCCCCAGCATTTT
abundance: .; d_gene: TRBD2; j_gene: TRBJ2-3; v_gene: TRBV9; CDR3aa: CASSATPSGGADTQYF; CDR3nt: TGTGCCAGCAGCGCTACCCCGAGCGGGGGGGCGGATACGCAGTATTTT
abundance: .; d_gene: .; j_gene: TRBJ2-2; v_gene: TRBV27; CDR3aa: CASSFSNTGELFF; CDR3nt: TGTGCCAGCAGTTTTTCTAACACCGGGGAGCTGTTTTTT
abundance: .; d_gene: .; j_gene: TRBJ2-6; v_gene: TRBV27; CDR3aa: CASSPSGPSGANVLTF; CDR3nt: TGTGCCAGCAGTCCTTCCGGGCCCTCTGGGGCCAACGTCCTGACTTTC
abundance: .; d_gene: TRBD1; j_gene: TRBJ1-4; v_gene: TRBV4-1; CDR3aa: CASSPWTGGGTNEKLFF; CDR3nt: TGCGCCAGCAGCCCCTGGACAGGGGGCGGAACTAATGAAAAACTGTTTTTT
abundance: .; d_gene: TRBD1; j_gene: TRBJ1-1; v_gene: TRBV4-2; CDR3aa: CASSPRTGTVNTEAFF; CDR3nt: TGTGCCAGCAGCCCCCGAACCGGGACAGTGAACACTGAAGCTTTCTTT
abundance: .; d_gene: TRBD1; j_gene: TRBJ1-5; v_gene: TRBV10-3; CDR3aa: CAISESGQGHNQPQHF; CDR3nt: TGTGCCATCAGTGAGTCTGGACAGGGACACAATCAGCCCCAGCATTTT
abundance: .; d_gene: TRBD1; j_gene: TRBJ1-3; v_gene: TRBV9; CDR3aa: CASSVGDSSGNTIYF; CDR3nt: TGTGCCAGCAGCGTGGGGGACAGCTCTGGAAACACCATATATTTT
abundance: few; d_gene: .; j_gene: TRBJ2-3; v_gene: TRBV9; CDR3aa: CASSPYGGRTDTQYF; CDR3nt: TGTGCCAGCAGCCCATACGGGGGGCGCACAGATACGCAGTATTTT
abundance: .; d_gene: TRBD1; j_gene: TRBJ1-1; v_gene: TRBV5-6; CDR3aa: CASSKTTGGALNTEAFF; CDR3nt: TGTGCCAGCAGCAAGACCACAGGGGGCGCCTTGAACACTGAAGCTTTCTTT
abundance: few; d_gene: TRBD1; j_gene: TRBJ1-6; v_gene: TRBV4-2; CDR3aa: CASSLWARDRNSPLHF; CDR3nt: TGTGCCAGCAGCCTCTGGGCCCGGGACAGAAATTCACCCCTCCACTTT
abundance: once; d_gene: .; j_gene: TRBJ1-2; v_gene: TRBV6-5; CDR3aa: CASSYAQGFGYGYTF; CDR3nt: TGTGCCAGCAGTTACGCCCAGGGATTCGGCTATGGCTACACCTTC
abundance: .; d_gene: .; j_gene: TRBJ2-3; v_gene: TRBV11-2; CDR3aa: CASSQGGGLGRGPADTQYF; CDR3nt: TGTGCCAGCAGCCAAGGGGGGGGTTTGGGAAGGGGCCCCGCAGATACGCAGTATTTT
abundance: .; d_gene: .; j_gene: TRBJ2-2; v_gene: TRBV7-9; CDR3aa: CASSLSAASTGELFF; CDR3nt: TGTGCCAGCAGCTTATCAGCTGCTAGCACCGGGGAGCTGTTTTTT
abundance: few; d_gene: TRBD2; j_gene: TRBJ2-7; v_gene: TRBV7-6; CDR3aa: CASSSAPLAGVYEQYF; CDR3nt: TGTGCCAGCAGCTCCGCCCCACTAGCGGGGGTATACGAGCAGTACTTC
abundance: .; d_gene: .; j_gene: TRBJ1-1; v_gene: TRBV7-6; CDR3aa: CASSLETSTEAFF; CDR3nt: TGTGCCAGCAGCTTAGAGACATCCACTGAAGCTTTCTTT
abundance: .; d_gene: TRBD1; j_gene: TRBJ2-6; v_gene: TRBV10-3; CDR3aa: CAITGGDGANVLTF; CDR3nt: TGTGCCATCACAGGGGGTGATGGGGCCAACGTCCTGACTTTC
abundance: large; d_gene: TRBD1; j_gene: TRBJ1-1; v_gene: TRBV4-3; CDR3aa: CASTRDSGRGGTEAFF; CDR3nt: TGCGCCAGCACCCGGGACAGTGGGAGAGGTGGCACTGAAGCTTTCTTT
abundance: .; d_gene: .; j_gene: TRBJ2-3; v_gene: TRBV9; CDR3aa: CASSVGSTDTQYF; CDR3nt: TGTGCCAGCAGCGTAGGGAGCACAGATACGCAGTATTTT
abundance: .; d_gene: .; j_gene: TRBJ2-1; v_gene: TRBV21-1; CDR3aa: CASSKALIAGSKKFF; CDR3nt: TGTGCCAGCAGCAAAGCGCTGATTGCCGGGTCGAAGAAGTTCTTC
abundance: .; d_gene: TRBD2; j_gene: TRBJ2-3; v_gene: TRBV9; CDR3aa: CASSEAGGLGTDTQYF; CDR3nt: TGTGCCAGCAGCGAAGCGGGGGGACTAGGCACAGATACGCAGTATTTT
abundance: few; d_gene: TRBD1; j_gene: TRBJ1-5; v_gene: TRBV19; CDR3aa: CASSLTGNQPQHF; CDR3nt: TGTGCCAGTAGCCTGACAGGGAATCAGCCCCAGCATTTT